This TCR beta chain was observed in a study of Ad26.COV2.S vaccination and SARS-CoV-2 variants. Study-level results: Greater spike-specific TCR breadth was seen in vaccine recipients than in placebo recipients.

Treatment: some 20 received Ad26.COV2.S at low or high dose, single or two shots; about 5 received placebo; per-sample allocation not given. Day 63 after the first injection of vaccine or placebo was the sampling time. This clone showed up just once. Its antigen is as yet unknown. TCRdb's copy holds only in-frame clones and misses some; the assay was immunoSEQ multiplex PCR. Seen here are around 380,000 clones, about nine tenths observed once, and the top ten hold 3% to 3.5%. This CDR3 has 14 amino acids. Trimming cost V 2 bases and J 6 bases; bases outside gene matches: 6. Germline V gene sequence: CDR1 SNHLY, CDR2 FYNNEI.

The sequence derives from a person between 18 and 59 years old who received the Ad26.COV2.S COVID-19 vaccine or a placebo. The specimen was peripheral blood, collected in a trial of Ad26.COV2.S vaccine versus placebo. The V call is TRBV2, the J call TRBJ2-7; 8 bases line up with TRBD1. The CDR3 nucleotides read TGTGCCAGCAGTGAACAGGACAGGGTGGGCGAGCAGTACTTC. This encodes CASSEQDRVGEQYF.